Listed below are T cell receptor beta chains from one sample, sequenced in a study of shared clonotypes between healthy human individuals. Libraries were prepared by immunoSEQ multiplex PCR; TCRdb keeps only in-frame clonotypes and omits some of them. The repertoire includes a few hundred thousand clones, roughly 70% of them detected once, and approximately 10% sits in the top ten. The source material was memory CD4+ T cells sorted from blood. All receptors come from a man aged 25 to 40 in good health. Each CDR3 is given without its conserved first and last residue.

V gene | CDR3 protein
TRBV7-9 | ASSLAEHPHYEQY
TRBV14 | ASSPKTFLHPNEQF
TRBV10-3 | AISEPGQGDYGYT
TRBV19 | ASSIYNEQF
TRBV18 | ASSTNPGLVFETQY
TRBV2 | ASSVVSPNTEAF
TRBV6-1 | ASSPRGLFGNTIY
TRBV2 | ASRLGRLNEKLF
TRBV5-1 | ASRKTTDTQY
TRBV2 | ASSAESSVETQY
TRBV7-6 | ASSLVPYNEQF
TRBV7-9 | ASSSQGDQPQH
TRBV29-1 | SVDNGYYNEQF
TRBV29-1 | SVHHGELF
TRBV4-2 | ASSQNRAVQETQY
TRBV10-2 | ASSDLRTGRNYEQF
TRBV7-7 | ASSPAGETQY